This T cell receptor beta chain originates from a study of T cell repertoires in cytomegalovirus infection. TCRdb re-analysed the reads in MiXCR, keeping a single row per CDR3 protein. This table holds some 400,000 distinct CDR3 sequences, 18% found once. The sequence derives from a human donor in good health (CMV status not recorded). Some clones in this sample may be carry-over from other donors' samples. The sample taken for sequencing was PBMCs.

CDR3 residues: CASSYWKGLLTEAFF. The CDR3 DNA reads as TGTGCCAGCAGTTATTGGAAGGGGTTGCTCACTGAAGCTTTCTTT. The V and J genes are TRBV6-2 or TRBV6-3 and TRBJ1-1; D might be TRBD1 (5 bases). CDR1 is MNHEY and CDR2 is SVGEGT in the germline V gene. The V and J ends lost 3 bases and 4 bases respectively, with 15 bases between them. CDR3 size: 15 residues.